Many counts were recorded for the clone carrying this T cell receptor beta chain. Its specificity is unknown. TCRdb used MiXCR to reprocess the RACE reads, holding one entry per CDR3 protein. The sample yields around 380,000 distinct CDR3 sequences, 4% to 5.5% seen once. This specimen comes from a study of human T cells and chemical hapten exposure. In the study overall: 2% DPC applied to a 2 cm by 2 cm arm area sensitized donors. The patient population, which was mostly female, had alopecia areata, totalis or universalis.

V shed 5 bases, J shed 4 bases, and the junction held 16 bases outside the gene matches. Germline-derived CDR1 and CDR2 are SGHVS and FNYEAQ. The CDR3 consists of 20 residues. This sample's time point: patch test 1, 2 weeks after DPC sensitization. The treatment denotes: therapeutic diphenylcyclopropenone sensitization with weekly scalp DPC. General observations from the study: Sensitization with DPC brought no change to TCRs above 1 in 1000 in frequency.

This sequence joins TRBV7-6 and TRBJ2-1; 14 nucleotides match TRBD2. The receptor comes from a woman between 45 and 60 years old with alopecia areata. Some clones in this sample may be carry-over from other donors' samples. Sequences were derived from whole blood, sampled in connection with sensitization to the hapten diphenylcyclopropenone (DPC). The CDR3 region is CASSAVFETSGRAVYNEQFF. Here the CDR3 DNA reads TGTGCCAGCAGCGCAGTATTTGAGACTAGCGGGAGGGCCGTTTACAATGAGCAGTTCTTC. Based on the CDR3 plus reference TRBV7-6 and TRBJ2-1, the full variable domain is GAGVSQSPRYKVTKRGQDVALRCDPISGHVSLYWYRQALGQGPEFLTYFNYEAQQDKSGLPNDRFSAERPEGSISTLTIQRTEQRDSAMYRCASSAVFETSGRAVYNEQFFGPGTRLTVL.